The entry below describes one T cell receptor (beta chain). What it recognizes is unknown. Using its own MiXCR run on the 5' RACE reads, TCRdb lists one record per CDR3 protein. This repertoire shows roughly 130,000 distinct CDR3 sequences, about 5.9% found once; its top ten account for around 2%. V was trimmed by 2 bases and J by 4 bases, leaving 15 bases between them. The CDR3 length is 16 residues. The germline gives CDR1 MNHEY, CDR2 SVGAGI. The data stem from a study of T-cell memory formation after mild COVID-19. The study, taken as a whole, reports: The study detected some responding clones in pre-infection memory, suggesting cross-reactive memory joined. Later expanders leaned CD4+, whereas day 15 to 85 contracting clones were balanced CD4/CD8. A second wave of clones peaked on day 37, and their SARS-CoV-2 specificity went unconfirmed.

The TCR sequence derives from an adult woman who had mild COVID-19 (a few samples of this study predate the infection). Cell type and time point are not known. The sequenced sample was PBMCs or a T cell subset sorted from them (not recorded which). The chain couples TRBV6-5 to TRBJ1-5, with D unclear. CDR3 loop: CASSYGRHLGNQPQHF. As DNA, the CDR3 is TGTGCCAGCAGTTACGGGCGACACCTTGGAAATCAGCCCCAGCATTTT.